The rows below give T cell receptor beta chains drawn from one sample of a study of blood T cell repertoires in COVID-19. Some clones are missing from TCRdb's copy, which holds only in-frame ones; the method was immunoSEQ multiplex PCR. The profile shows 80,000 to 100,000 clones, around 90% of them singletons. Sequenced material: peripheral blood. Receptors originate from a human donor with active COVID-19. The donor label of this sample is uncertain. Both conserved end residues are part of each CDR3. The order of the fields is clone size, CDR3 length, J gene, D gene, V gene, CDR3 DNA, CDR3 protein. D genes are given only for firm matches. A row's size may be missing; if present it is once, few, many or a size class.

abundance: -; len: 18; j_gene: TRBJ2-2; d_gene: TRBD2; v_gene: TRBV5-1; CDR3nt: TGCGCCAGCAGCTTGGCGCCTAGCGGGGAGTATGGCACCGGGGAGCTGTTTTTT; CDR3aa: CASSLAPSGEYGTGELFF
abundance: -; len: 14; j_gene: TRBJ2-4; d_gene: TRBD2; v_gene: TRBV7-2; CDR3nt: TGTGCCAGCAGCTTCGGCGGGGGTGGAGACATTCAGTACTTC; CDR3aa: CASSFGGGGDIQYF
abundance: once; len: 19; j_gene: TRBJ2-3; d_gene: TRBD2; v_gene: TRBV7-9; CDR3nt: TGTGCCAGCAGCTTAGTGGGAGTGGGACTAGCGGGGTATGTGGATACGCAGTATTTT; CDR3aa: CASSLVGVGLAGYVDTQYF
abundance: -; len: 11; j_gene: TRBJ1-1; d_gene: TRBD1; v_gene: TRBV20-1; CDR3nt: TGCAGTGCTCCCGACAGGGGGAAAGCTTTCTTT; CDR3aa: CSAPDRGKAFF
abundance: -; len: 12; j_gene: TRBJ1-2; d_gene: -; v_gene: TRBV6-5; CDR3nt: TGTGCCAGCAGTTACACCCACGGGGGCTACACCTTC; CDR3aa: CASSYTHGGYTF
abundance: -; len: 14; j_gene: TRBJ2-3; d_gene: TRBD1; v_gene: TRBV28; CDR3nt: TGTGCCCGGGCTGGGACAGGGGTGCCAGATACGCAGTATTTT; CDR3aa: CARAGTGVPDTQYF
abundance: -; len: 13; j_gene: TRBJ2-2; d_gene: -; v_gene: TRBV20-1; CDR3nt: TGCAGTGCTAGTACAGGGTACACCGGGGAGCTGTTTTTT; CDR3aa: CSASTGYTGELFF
abundance: -; len: 13; j_gene: TRBJ1-6; d_gene: -; v_gene: TRBV19; CDR3nt: TGTGCCAGTAGTGTAACAGGGAATTCACCCCTCCACTTT; CDR3aa: CASSVTGNSPLHF
abundance: once; len: 16; j_gene: TRBJ2-3; d_gene: TRBD2; v_gene: TRBV19; CDR3nt: TGTGCCAGTAGCCTTCAGCGGGGGGGCCGGACAGATACGCAGTATTTT; CDR3aa: CASSLQRGGRTDTQYF
abundance: -; len: 15; j_gene: TRBJ1-1; d_gene: -; v_gene: TRBV6-2/TRBV6-3; CDR3nt: TGTGCCAGCAGTCTTCGGGGAGGGGAGGACACTGAAGCTTTCTTT; CDR3aa: CASSLRGGEDTEAFF
abundance: -; len: 14; j_gene: TRBJ1-6; d_gene: TRBD1; v_gene: TRBV19; CDR3nt: TGTGCCAGTAGCAAGGACAGGGTCCGGTCACCCCTCCACTTT; CDR3aa: CASSKDRVRSPLHF
abundance: -; len: 11; j_gene: TRBJ1-1; d_gene: -; v_gene: TRBV29-1; CDR3nt: TGCAGCGTTGACAGGAACACTGAAGCTTTCTTT; CDR3aa: CSVDRNTEAFF
abundance: -; len: 19; j_gene: TRBJ1-4; d_gene: TRBD1; v_gene: TRBV7-9; CDR3nt: TGTGCCAGCAGCCCGAAGACAGACCTCATCACAGGGGTTGATGAAAAACTGTTTTTT; CDR3aa: CASSPKTDLITGVDEKLFF
abundance: -; len: 12; j_gene: TRBJ1-2; d_gene: -; v_gene: TRBV7-8; CDR3nt: TGTGCCAGCAGCTTCGCGAGGGAAGGCTACACCTTC; CDR3aa: CASSFAREGYTF
abundance: -; len: 15; j_gene: TRBJ1-2; d_gene: TRBD1; v_gene: TRBV5-4; CDR3nt: TGTGCCAGCAGCGCGGGACAGGGGAGGTCCTATGGCTACACCTTC; CDR3aa: CASSAGQGRSYGYTF
abundance: -; len: 15; j_gene: TRBJ1-3; d_gene: TRBD1; v_gene: TRBV4-1; CDR3nt: TGCGCCAGCAGCCAAAATACAGGGGCTGGAAACACCATATATTTT; CDR3aa: CASSQNTGAGNTIYF
abundance: -; len: 13; j_gene: TRBJ1-1; d_gene: -; v_gene: TRBV6-5; CDR3nt: TGTGCCTCCTTACAGGGCCTTGGGGCTGAAGCTTTCTTT; CDR3aa: CASLQGLGAEAFF
abundance: once; len: 16; j_gene: TRBJ2-3; d_gene: TRBD2; v_gene: TRBV13; CDR3nt: TGTGCCAGCAGCCAACGACTAGCGGGGAGCACAGATACGCAGTATTTT; CDR3aa: CASSQRLAGSTDTQYF
abundance: -; len: 16; j_gene: TRBJ2-6; d_gene: TRBD1; v_gene: TRBV27; CDR3nt: TGTGCCAGCAGCACGACAGGGGGCGCTGGGGCCAACGTCCTGACTTTC; CDR3aa: CASSTTGGAGANVLTF
abundance: -; len: 16; j_gene: TRBJ1-4; d_gene: TRBD1; v_gene: TRBV5-1; CDR3nt: TGCGCCAGCAGCTCAACCGCGGGACAGGGGAATGAAAAACTGTTTTTT; CDR3aa: CASSSTAGQGNEKLFF
abundance: -; len: 14; j_gene: TRBJ1-1; d_gene: -; v_gene: TRBV28; CDR3nt: TGTGCCAGCAGTTTGTCTTCACAGTTAACTGAAGCTTTCTTT; CDR3aa: CASSLSSQLTEAFF
abundance: -; len: 13; j_gene: TRBJ2-7; d_gene: -; v_gene: TRBV6-5; CDR3nt: TGTGCCAGTACAAAGACAGCATCCTACGAGCAGTACTTC; CDR3aa: CASTKTASYEQYF
abundance: -; len: 16; j_gene: TRBJ1-2; d_gene: TRBD1; v_gene: TRBV7-6; CDR3nt: TGTGCCAGCAGCTTAGAAGGGGAGGGGACAGGCTATGGCTACACCTTC; CDR3aa: CASSLEGEGTGYGYTF
abundance: -; len: 15; j_gene: TRBJ1-1; d_gene: TRBD1; v_gene: TRBV6-1; CDR3nt: TGTGCCAGCAGTGAAGAGGGGACAGGGTATAGCAGGGCTTTCTTT; CDR3aa: CASSEEGTGYSRAFF
abundance: -; len: 17; j_gene: TRBJ2-2; d_gene: -; v_gene: TRBV5-1; CDR3nt: TGCGCCAGCAGCCTTTTGCCGGGACAATCGAACACCGGGGAGCTGTTTTTT; CDR3aa: CASSLLPGQSNTGELFF
abundance: -; len: 14; j_gene: TRBJ1-5; d_gene: -; v_gene: TRBV7-3; CDR3nt: TGTGCCAGCAGCCCCCGGGGGAACAATCAGCCCCAGCATTTT; CDR3aa: CASSPRGNNQPQHF
abundance: -; len: 15; j_gene: TRBJ2-7; d_gene: TRBD2; v_gene: TRBV29-1; CDR3nt: TGCAGCGTTGAGGCATGGCGGGGGGCTTCCTACGAGCAGTACTTC; CDR3aa: CSVEAWRGASYEQYF
abundance: once; len: 16; j_gene: TRBJ1-2; d_gene: TRBD1; v_gene: TRBV4-2; CDR3nt: TGTGCCAGCAGCCAAGCCCAAGCCGGGACAGGGTATGGCTACACCTTC; CDR3aa: CASSQAQAGTGYGYTF
abundance: -; len: 15; j_gene: TRBJ2-3; d_gene: -; v_gene: TRBV6-2/TRBV6-3; CDR3nt: TGTGCCAGCAGTTTCTTTTGGACAGAGGCAGATACGCAGTATTTT; CDR3aa: CASSFFWTEADTQYF
abundance: -; len: 13; j_gene: TRBJ1-1; d_gene: -; v_gene: TRBV4-2; CDR3nt: TGTGCCAGCAGCCAAGCAATGAACACTGAAGCTTTCTTT; CDR3aa: CASSQAMNTEAFF
abundance: -; len: 14; j_gene: TRBJ1-5; d_gene: -; v_gene: TRBV7-2; CDR3nt: TGTGCCAGCAGCTTAGGGGAGCGTAATCAGCCCCAGCATTTT; CDR3aa: CASSLGERNQPQHF